This TCR beta chain came from a study of glioma-infiltrating T cells after dendritic cell vaccination. Before vaccination, two weeks after the third vaccination, and at progression, PBMC were collected. CDR3 length: 15 amino acids. The ends were cut back, 5 bases at V and 0 bases at J, with 14 bases in the middle. Germline CDR1 reads SGHTA; CDR2 reads FQGTGA. Input was roughly 2.2 ug genomic DNA, or all available if less. Primers: 60 V beta forward and 13 J beta reverse. Clones were read by immunoSEQ multiplex PCR, and TCRdb kept only the in-frame ones, dropping some. In the table there are tens of thousands of clones, around 85% of which are singletons.

The clonotype originates from a human donor with glioblastoma. The input for sequencing was blood, taken before dendritic cell vaccination. This chain uses TRBV7-3 with TRBJ2-7; tentatively, D is TRBD1 (5 bases). As DNA, the CDR3 is TGTGCCAGCAGCCTAGACAGTCCTTCCTCCTACGAGCAGTACTTC. As protein: CASSLDSPSSYEQYF.